This T cell receptor (beta chain) appears in the sequencing data of a study of cytomegalovirus exposure and HLA in healthy donors. Findings and limits, study-wide: TCR beta V- and J-gene trimming, according to a later analysis, was linked to a missense DCLRE1C variant.

PCR amplification relied on 60 Vbeta primers (plus 13 Jbeta primers). This table comes from immunoSEQ multiplex PCR, and its TCRdb copy is limited to in-frame clones, with some not included. The data contain approximately 140,000 clones, around 79% of them singletons. A word on this clone: Its specificity is not known.

The CDR3 spans 15 residues. J lost 3 bases, V lost 5 bases, and 6 bases had no gene match. Germline CDR1 and CDR2: PRHDT and FYEKMQ (reference sequence). Material: PBMCs. V is TRBV13 and J is TRBJ2-7, with 11 bases aligning to TRBD2. The source is a man between 40 and 49 years old in good health and CMV-seropositive. The CDR3 DNA sequence: TGTGCCAGCAGCCCTGGGACTAGCGGATACTACGAGCAGTACTTC. Translated: CASSPGTSGYYEQYF.